The 26 T cell receptor beta chains listed next were all sequenced from one sample in a study of OX40 agonist ivuxolimab in advanced cancers. Profiling relied on immunoSEQ multiplex PCR, and the TCRdb table lists in-frame clones only, not all of them. The sample comprises about 46,000 clones, 85% to 90% of which are singletons, and approximately 11% rests with the top ten. Specimen: CD4+ or CD8+ T cells sorted from blood, collected in a trial of the OX40 agonist ivuxolimab. These receptors all come from an adult with an advanced solid tumor such as melanoma, head and neck, liver or kidney cancer.

This chain links TRBV7-6 with TRBJ1-1, with 7 positions matching TRBD1. The CDR3 consists of 15 residues. With 1 base clipped from V and 4 bases from J, the junction kept 6 bases outside the gene matches. Germline assignment: CDR1 SGHVS and CDR2 FNYEAQ. The DNA for the CDR3 is TGTGCCAGCAGCTTAGGTAGGGGGCGGGTCACTGAAGCTTTCTTT. The encoded protein is CASSLGRGRVTEAFF.

The CDR3 is CASSAGGRKHF. CDR3 bases: TGTGCCAGCAGTGCCGGGGGGCGCAAGCATTTT. J is TRBJ1-5 and V is TRBV27; perhaps TRBD1 as D (6 bases). The CDR3 has 11 amino acids. Between the trimmed V and J ends, which lost 5 bases and 14 bases, there was a span of 13 bases. From germline, CDR1 is MNHEY and CDR2 SMNVEV (reference sequence).

The rearrangement joins TRBV7-9 to TRBJ1-4, with D uncertain. Germline CDR1 and CDR2: SEHNR and FQNEAQ (reference sequence). The V end was cut by 1 base, the J end by 4 bases, with 10 bases between. The CDR3 has 15 residues. The CDR3, as DNA: TGTGCCAGCAGCTTAGGGAATGGGCGTAATGAAAAACTGTTTTTT. Protein product: CASSLGNGRNEKLFF.

The gene calls are TRBV4-1 and TRBJ1-1; possibly TRBD1 for D (6 bases). V lost 0 bases, J lost 4 bases, and 12 bases lay in between. Germline lookup yields CDR1 MGHRA and CDR2 YSYEKL. The CDR3 runs to 15 residues. The CDR3 DNA reads TGCGCCAGCAGCCAAGATAGGGGGGTTCGCACTGAAGCTTTCTTT. This encodes CASSQDRGVRTEAFF.

The chain has TRBV13 and TRBJ2-3; tentative D call: TRBD2 (6 bases). The germline V and J ends were trimmed by 3 bases and 6 bases, with 13 bases remaining between them. From germline, CDR1 is PRHDT and CDR2 FYEKMQ (reference sequence). This CDR3 spans 14 amino acids. Written as DNA, the CDR3 is TGTGCCAGCAGCTTCGTCGGCGGGGTGGATACGCAGTATTTT. This sequence encodes CASSFVGGVDTQYF.

The rearrangement joins TRBV4-3 to TRBJ2-1; D uncertain. The CDR3 sequence is 19 residues long. V was shortened by 0 bases and J by 0 bases, with 18 bases between the two germline ends. Germline V lookup: CDR1 LGHNA, CDR2 YSLEER. The CDR3, as DNA: TGCGCCAGCAGCCAAGAGTCCCCTAGAACCCTAAGCTCCTACAATGAGCAGTTCTTC. Residues: CASSQESPRTLSSYNEQFF.

V is TRBV5-1 and J is TRBJ1-1; tentatively, D is TRBD1 (5 bases). The CDR3 consists of 14 residues. Per the germline V gene, CDR1 is SGHRS and CDR2 is YFSETQ. V dropped 2 bases and J dropped 1 base, with 9 bases sitting between them. CDR3 bases: TGCGCCAGCAGCTTTGGGGGAGAGAACACTGAAGCTTTCTTT. Protein: CASSFGGENTEAFF.

This chain uses TRBV9 with TRBJ2-3; D perhaps matches TRBD2 (6 bases). Trimming took off 9 bases at V and 1 base at J, with 18 bases between the two ends. CDR3 length equals 15 residues. Germline V gene data show CDR1 as SGDLS and CDR2 as YYNGEE. Here the CDR3 reads CATPPGERGTDTQYF. CDR3 nucleotides: TGTGCCACCCCCCCGGGGGAAAGGGGCACAGATACGCAGTATTTT.

The chain couples TRBV13 to TRBJ2-7; a possible D gene is TRBD2 (5 bases). The CDR3 totals 12 residues. With 5 bases removed from V and 0 bases from J, the gap between germline ends came to 5 bases. The germline CDR1 and CDR2 sequences are PRHDT and FYEKMQ (reference sequence). CDR3 bases: TGTGCCAGCAGCGCGGGCTCCTACGAGCAGTACTTC. As protein: CASSAGSYEQYF.

This chain uses TRBV6-6 with TRBJ2-7; 9 bases line up with TRBD2. The V segment lost 5 bases and the J segment 3 bases; nucleotides outside the gene matches: 5. The CDR3 length is 14 residues. Germline V gene sequence: CDR1 MNHNY, CDR2 SVGAGI (reference sequence). The CDR3 spells CASSRSSGNYEQYF. The CDR3 DNA sequence: TGTGCCAGCAGTCGGTCTAGCGGGAACTACGAGCAGTACTTC.

This clone was seen a handful of times. This rearrangement joins TRBV29-1 to TRBJ2-7; D possibly matches TRBD1 or TRBD2 (5 bases each). The CDR3 length is 11 residues. CDR1 is SQVTM and CDR2 is ANQGSEA in the germline V gene. V was pared by 7 bases and J by 4 bases, with 11 bases between. The CDR3 reads CSADWGYEQYF. CDR3 coding DNA: TGCAGCGCCGACTGGGGGTACGAGCAGTACTTC.

The CDR3 region is CASSLARTGGIYEQYF. CDR3 nucleotide sequence: TGTGCCAGCAGCTTAGCCCGGACAGGGGGCATCTACGAGCAGTACTTC. The chain carries TRBV11-1 and TRBJ2-7, with TRBD1 matching 11 bases. With 0 bases clipped from V and 3 bases from J, the junction kept 4 bases outside the gene matches. The V gene's germline CDR1 is SGHAT and CDR2 FQDESV (reference sequence). The CDR3 contains 16 residues.

The chain's CDR3 is CASSWSLASSNEQFF. CDR3 DNA: TGTGCCAGCAGTTGGTCACTAGCATCCAGCAATGAGCAGTTCTTC. The chain has TRBV2 and TRBJ2-1; TRBD2 might be the D (6 bases). V lost 5 bases, J lost 6 bases, and 17 bases lay in between. CDR1 and CDR2 from the germline V gene are SNHLY and FYNNEI. The CDR3 is 15 amino acids.

The chain's CDR3 is CASSPSGQGVSREQYF. In DNA, the CDR3 is TGTGCCAGCAGTCCCTCAGGACAGGGGGTGTCCCGCGAGCAGTACTTC. The chain recombines TRBV28 with TRBJ2-7; 10 bases are a match to TRBD1. Germline V CDR1 and CDR2: MDHEN, SYDVKM. This CDR3 spans 16 amino acids. V lost 5 bases and J lost 6; bases outside the gene matches: 13.

This clone was counted between two and nine times. The chain is built from TRBV28 and TRBJ1-1; perhaps TRBD1 as D (5 bases). Trimming took off 5 bases at V and 1 base at J, with 8 bases between the two ends. Looked up from germline, CDR1 is MDHEN and CDR2 is SYDVKM. The CDR3 spans 13 residues. The CDR3 DNA is TGTGCCAGCAGTCTGGGACGGAACACTGAAGCTTTCTTT. This sequence encodes CASSLGRNTEAFF.

V usage is TRBV4-1 and J usage is TRBJ2-7, with 7 nucleotides matching TRBD1. The germline V gene encodes CDR1 MGHRA and CDR2 YSYEKL. The CDR3 runs 14 residues. The V and J ends lost 0 bases and 3 bases, in that order; junction bases with no gene match: 2. CDR3 in DNA: TGCGCCAGCAGCCAAGATCGGACAGGCTACGAGCAGTACTTC. Encoded protein: CASSQDRTGYEQYF.

This clone was found once. The chain links TRBV7-9 to TRBJ2-1; maybe TRBD2 (5 bases). Trimming pared 4 bases from V and 12 bases from J, leaving 13 bases between. Germline V gene lookup returns CDR1 SEHNR and CDR2 FQNEAQ (reference sequence). The CDR3 sequence is 12 residues long. CDR3 in DNA: TGTGCCAGCAGCTCGAGGGAGAGTCGGCAGTTCTTC. Translating gives CASSSRESRQFF.

This chain joins TRBV5-5 and TRBJ2-7, with TRBD1 matching 9 bases. Germline V lookup: CDR1 SGHKS, CDR2 YYEKEE (reference sequence). With 5 bases clipped from V and 6 bases from J, the junction kept 9 bases outside the gene matches. CDR3 length equals 14 residues. Here the CDR3 reads CASRPGTGKGEQYF. The CDR3 nucleotides are TGTGCCAGCAGGCCCGGGACAGGGAAGGGCGAGCAGTACTTC. The full variable domain, in which reference TRBV5-5 and TRBJ2-7 provide the parts outside the CDR3, is DAGVTQSPTHLIKTRGQQVTLRCSPISGHKSVSWYQQVLGQGPQFIFQYYEKEERGRGNFPDRFSARQFPNYSSELNVNALLLGDSALYLCASRPGTGKGEQYFGPGTRLTVT.

This rearrangement joins TRBV28 to TRBJ2-2; 10 bases match TRBD1. With V trimmed by 6 bases and J by 3 bases, 4 bases remained unmatched. This CDR3 comprises 15 residues. Germline CDR1 is MDHEN and CDR2 is SYDVKM. CDR3: CASSWDRGYTGELFF. CDR3 bases: TGTGCCAGCAGCTGGGACAGGGGTTACACCGGGGAGCTGTTTTTT.

This clone occurred a few times. The rearrangement joins TRBV4-1 to TRBJ1-4, with D hard to call. The CDR3 is 15 residues long. Germline values: CDR1 MGHRA, CDR2 YSYEKL. The V end was cut by 1 base, the J end by 4 bases, with 10 bases between. In DNA, the CDR3 is TGCGCCAGCAGCCAAGGCTACTACCTTAATGAAAAACTGTTTTTT. Protein: CASSQGYYLNEKLFF.

The V call is TRBV6-6, the J call TRBJ1-5; no reliable D call. Deletions cut 2 bases from V and 0 bases from J, with 8 bases between. The CDR3 totals 15 residues. Per germline, CDR1 MNHNY and CDR2 SVGAGI (reference sequence). This CDR3 is CASSYRADSNQPQHF. The DNA for the CDR3 is TGTGCCAGCAGTTACCGGGCCGATAGCAATCAGCCCCAGCATTTT.

V usage is TRBV28 and J usage is TRBJ2-4; TRBD2 agrees at 7 bases. The trim removed 5 bases at V and 0 bases at J, leaving 4 bases unmatched. The CDR3 is 15 amino acids. Looked up from germline, CDR1 is MDHEN and CDR2 is SYDVKM. CDR3 sequence (DNA): TGTGCCAGCAGTCCGAGCGGGGAAGCCAAAAACATTCAGTACTTC. Amino acids: CASSPSGEAKNIQYF.

The chain recombines TRBV6-1 with TRBJ2-3, with 13 bases aligning to TRBD2. This CDR3 spans 18 amino acids. After removal of 2 bases from V and 2 bases from J, the junction contained 7 bases not matched to a gene. CDR1 is MNHNS, CDR2 SASEGT, per germline. CDR3 amino acids: CASSETTSGRSNTDTQYF. For the CDR3, the DNA is TGTGCCAGCAGTGAAACGACTAGCGGGAGGTCGAACACAGATACGCAGTATTTT.

The chain couples TRBV9 to TRBJ2-1; D gene unclear. The CDR3 is 13 amino acids. Germline V CDR1 and CDR2: SGDLS, YYNGEE. V dropped 3 bases and J dropped 8 bases, with 12 bases sitting between them. In DNA form, the CDR3 reads TGTGCCAGCAGCGCCCACCTGACCTATGAGCAGTTCTTC. This codes for CASSAHLTYEQFF.

This clone has only a few counts. The gene calls are TRBV19 and TRBJ2-1, with 9 bases identical to TRBD1. Losses at the gene ends were 4 bases for V and 6 bases for J; bases not matched to a gene: 7. The germline V gene encodes CDR1 LNHDA and CDR2 SQIVND (reference sequence). This CDR3 is 15 amino acids long. Written as DNA, the CDR3 is TGTGCCAGTAGTAAACTCCGGGACAGGGTCAATGAGCAGTTCTTC. This sequence encodes CASSKLRDRVNEQFF.

This chain uses TRBV19 with TRBJ2-3; D is possibly TRBD2 (6 bases). Deletions cut 5 bases from V and 2 bases from J, with 17 bases between. The CDR3 spans 16 residues. Germline CDR1 and CDR2: LNHDA and SQIVND (reference sequence). This CDR3 reads CASSPPLAGPTDTQYF. As DNA, the CDR3 is TGTGCCAGTAGTCCCCCACTGGCGGGGCCCACAGATACGCAGTATTTT. Full variable domain (outside the CDR3, taken from reference TRBV19 and TRBJ2-3): DGGITQSPKYLFRKEGQNVTLSCEQNLNHDAMYWYRQDPGQGLRLIYYSQIVNDFQKGDIAEGYSVSREKKESFPLTVTSAQKNPTAFYLCASSPPLAGPTDTQYFGPGTRLTVL.